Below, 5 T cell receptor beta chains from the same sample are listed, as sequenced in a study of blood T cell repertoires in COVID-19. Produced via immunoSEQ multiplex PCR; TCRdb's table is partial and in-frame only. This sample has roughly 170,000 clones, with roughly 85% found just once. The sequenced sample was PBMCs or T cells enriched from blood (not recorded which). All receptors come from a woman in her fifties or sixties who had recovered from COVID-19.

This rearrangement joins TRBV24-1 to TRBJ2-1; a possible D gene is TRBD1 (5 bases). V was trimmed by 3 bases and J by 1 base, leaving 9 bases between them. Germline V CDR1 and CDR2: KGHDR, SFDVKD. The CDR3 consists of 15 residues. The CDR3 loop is CATSDQGRSYNEQFF. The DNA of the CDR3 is TGTGCCACCAGTGATCAGGGAAGGTCCTACAATGAGCAGTTCTTC.

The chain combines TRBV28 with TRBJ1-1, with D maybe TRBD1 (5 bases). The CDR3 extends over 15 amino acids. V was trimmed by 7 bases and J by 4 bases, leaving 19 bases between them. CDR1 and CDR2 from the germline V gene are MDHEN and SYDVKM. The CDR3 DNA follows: TGTGCCAGCACAGTCGGGGGGACGGTAGGCACTGAAGCTTTCTTT. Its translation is CASTVGGTVGTEAFF.

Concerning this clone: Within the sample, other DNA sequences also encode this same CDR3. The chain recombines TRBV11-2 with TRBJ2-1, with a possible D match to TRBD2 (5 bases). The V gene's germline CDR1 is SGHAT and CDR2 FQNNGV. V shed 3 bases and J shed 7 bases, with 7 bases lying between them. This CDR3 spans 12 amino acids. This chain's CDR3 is CASSFRGNEQFF. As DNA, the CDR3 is TGTGCCAGCAGCTTTCGAGGGAATGAGCAGTTCTTC.

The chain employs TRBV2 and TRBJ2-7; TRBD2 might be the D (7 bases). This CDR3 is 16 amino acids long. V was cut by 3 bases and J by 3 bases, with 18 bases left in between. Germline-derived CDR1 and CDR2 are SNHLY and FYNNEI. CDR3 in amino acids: CASSDSGGGGGYEQYV. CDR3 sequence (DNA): TGTGCCAGCAGTGATTCCGGGGGCGGGGGAGGCTACGAGCAGTACGTC.

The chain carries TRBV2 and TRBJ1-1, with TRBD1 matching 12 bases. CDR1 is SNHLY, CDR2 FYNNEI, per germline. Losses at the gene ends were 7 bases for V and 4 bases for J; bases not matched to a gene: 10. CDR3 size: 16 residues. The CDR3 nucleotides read TGTGCCAGCACCAGGGGACAGGGGGCGGTATCCACTGAAGCTTTCTTT. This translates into CASTRGQGAVSTEAFF.